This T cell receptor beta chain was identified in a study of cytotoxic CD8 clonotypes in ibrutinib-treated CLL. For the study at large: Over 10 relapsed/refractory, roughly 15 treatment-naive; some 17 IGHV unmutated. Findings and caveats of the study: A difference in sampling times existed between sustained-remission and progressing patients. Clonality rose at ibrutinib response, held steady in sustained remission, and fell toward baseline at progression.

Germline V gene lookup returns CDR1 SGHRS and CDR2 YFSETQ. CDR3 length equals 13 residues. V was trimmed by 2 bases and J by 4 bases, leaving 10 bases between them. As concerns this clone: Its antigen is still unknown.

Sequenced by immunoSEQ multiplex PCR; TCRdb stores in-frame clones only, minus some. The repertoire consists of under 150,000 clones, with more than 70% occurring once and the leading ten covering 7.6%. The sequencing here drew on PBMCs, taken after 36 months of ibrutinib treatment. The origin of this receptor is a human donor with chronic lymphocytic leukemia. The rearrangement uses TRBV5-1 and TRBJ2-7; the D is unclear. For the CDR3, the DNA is TGCGCCAGCAGCTTCTGGGGTCAATACGAGCAGTACTTC. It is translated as CASSFWGQYEQYF.